The entry that follows covers one T cell receptor (beta chain) sequence. The people who gave samples were healthy Caucasians from Russia, aged roughly 6 to 90. Germline CDR1 and CDR2: SQVTM and ANQGSEA. This CDR3 region has 14 residues. The ends were cut back, 7 bases at V and 0 bases at J, with 15 bases in the middle. These data originate in a study of blood T cells in healthy people across ages. A second PCR of roughly 7 to 11 cycles used a sample-barcoded 5' primer and a J-beta primer mix. Template switching added a 12-random-nucleotide identifier to every cDNA molecule. CDR3-containing paired-end reads numbered at least 2.5 million in each sample. Each CDR3 protein gets one entry after TCRdb re-called the 5' RACE reads with MiXCR. In the table there are 800,000 to 1,300,000 distinct CDR3 sequences, less than 25% of which are singletons. These same records also appear under a second study, on T cells of mothers and their children.

Sequenced: blood. The V call is TRBV29-1, the J call TRBJ1-1; D gene ambiguous. This clonotype was obtained from a girl under 10 years old in good health. CDR3 nucleotide sequence: TGCAGCGGGTCCAGGATTTTGATGAACACTGAAGCTTTCTTT. It specifies CSGSRILMNTEAFF.